This passage covers 16 T cell receptor beta chains from one sample sequenced in a study of beta chain features in type 1 diabetes. Reverse transcription of all isolated RNA meant that expressed TCRB transcripts were sequenced. Only in-frame clones appear in the TCRdb table, and some are missing; sequencing was by immunoSEQ multiplex PCR. The repertoire has 300,000 to 450,000 clones, around 19% of them found once; the top ten carry approximately 0.043%. Input material: naive CD4+ T cells from blood. These receptors were obtained from a woman younger than 30 in good health.

This clone was seen a few times. The chain recombines TRBV5-1 with TRBJ1-2; 9 positions match TRBD1. The CDR3 is made up of 15 amino acids. Germline V gives CDR1 SGHRS, CDR2 YFSETQ. With 0 bases clipped from V and 14 bases from J, the junction kept 14 bases outside the gene matches. Written as DNA, the CDR3 is TGCGCCAGCAGCTTGGAAACACGTGGGACAGGGCTAGGAACCTTC. It is translated as CASSLETRGTGLGTF. The full variable domain, rest sourced from reference TRBV5-1 and TRBJ1-2, is KAGVTQTPRYLIKTRGQQVTLSCSPISGHRSVSWYQQTPGQGLQFLFEYFSETQRNKGNFPGRFSGRQFSNSRSEMNVSTLELGDSALYLCASSLETRGTGLGTFGSGTRLTVV.

V gene TRBV9 combines with J gene TRBJ2-5, with TRBD2 matching 13 bases. The CDR3 covers 19 residues. The V gene's germline CDR1 is SGDLS and CDR2 YYNGEE. The V segment lost 4 bases and the J segment 5 bases; nucleotides outside the gene matches: 17. CDR3 sequence: CASSPRTSGSTTQGETQYF. The DNA for the CDR3 is TGTGCCAGCAGCCCCCGGACTAGCGGGAGTACCACGCAGGGGGAGACCCAGTACTTC.

This clone was counted between two and nine times. The chain uses TRBV5-4 and TRBJ1-4, with D maybe TRBD1 (5 bases). The germline V gene encodes CDR1 SGHNT and CDR2 YYREEE (reference sequence). V was pared by 4 bases and J by 7 bases, with 11 bases between. The CDR3 runs 13 residues. The CDR3 coding sequence is TGTGCCAGCAGCCCGGGGGGGAGTGAAAAACTGTTTTTT. Its protein product is CASSPGGSEKLFF. The whole variable domain, remainder taken from reference TRBV5-4 and TRBJ1-4, is ETGVTQSPTHLIKTRGQQVTLRCSSQSGHNTVSWYQQALGQGPQFIFQYYREEENGRGNFPPRFSGLQFPNYSSELNVNALELDDSALYLCASSPGGSEKLFFGSGTQLSVL.

This clone was counted only a few times. This chain's CDR3 is CASSFGQGAFF. The CDR3 DNA is TGTGCCAGCAGTTTCGGACAGGGAGCTTTCTTT. V usage is TRBV5-6 and J usage is TRBJ1-1, with TRBD1 identical over 8 bases. There are 11 residues in the CDR3. Trimming removed 5 bases from V and 10 bases from J; junction bases left unmatched: 4. CDR1 is SGHDT, CDR2 YYEEEE, per germline.

The rearrangement links TRBV5-1 to TRBJ1-2, with D perhaps matching TRBD1 (5 bases). The germline V gene has CDR1 SGHRS and CDR2 YFSETQ. V was shortened by 0 bases and J by 5 bases, with 11 bases between the two germline ends. The CDR3 covers 14 residues. CDR3 region: CASSLGEQAYGYTF. Here the CDR3 DNA reads TGCGCCAGCAGCTTGGGAGAACAGGCTTATGGCTACACCTTC.

This chain links TRBV30 with TRBJ1-4, with D perhaps matching TRBD1 (6 bases). V was cut by 0 bases and J by 7 bases, with 12 bases left in between. Looked up from germline, CDR1 is GTSNPN and CDR2 is SVGIG (reference sequence). CDR3 length: 14 residues. DNA of the CDR3: TGTGCCTGGAGTGTTAATACAGGGAGTGAAAAACTGTTTTTT. The encoded protein is CAWSVNTGSEKLFF.

V is TRBV10-3 and J is TRBJ1-2, with TRBD1 matching 10 bases. The CDR3 totals 15 residues. Unmatched junction bases numbered 6, after V lost 6 bases and J lost 2 bases. The germline CDR1 and CDR2 sequences are ENHRY and SYGVKD. The CDR3 nucleotides are TGTGCCATCAGGCCCGGGACAGGGGACAACTATGGCTACACCTTC. Protein: CAIRPGTGDNYGYTF.

This clone was recorded a few times. The chain employs TRBV5-1 and TRBJ2-7; D is perhaps TRBD2 (6 bases). Germline V gives CDR1 SGHRS, CDR2 YFSETQ. V lost 3 bases and J lost 5, with 12 bases in between. The CDR3 consists of 13 residues. CDR3 sequence reads: CASSSPGGDEQYF. The CDR3 DNA reads as TGCGCCAGCAGCTCCCCCGGAGGGGACGAGCAGTACTTC.

This clone has only a few counts. The rearrangement joins TRBV11-3 to TRBJ2-5; 9 bases agree with TRBD1. V shed 6 bases, J shed 3 bases, and the junction held 2 bases outside the gene matches. Germline-derived CDR1 and CDR2 are SGHNT and YENEEA. The CDR3 runs to 13 residues. The CDR3 sequence is CASRGTGKETQYF. The CDR3 coding sequence is TGTGCCAGCAGAGGGACAGGGAAAGAGACCCAGTACTTC.

This clone was counted only a few times. Here the CDR3 reads CASSSQRTGRVQYF. The CDR3 DNA reads as TGTGCCAGCAGCTCGCAGCGGACGGGCCGGGTGCAGTACTTC. The chain uses TRBV7-2 and TRBJ2-7, with D possibly matching TRBD2 (5 bases). This CDR3 has 14 amino acids. V was clipped by 4 bases and J by 9 bases, with 19 bases between them. Per the germline V gene, CDR1 is SGHTA and CDR2 is FQGNSA.

The chain is built from TRBV30 and TRBJ1-2; no clear D. The germline V and J ends were trimmed by 4 bases and 3 bases, with 18 bases remaining between them. The CDR3 is made up of 15 amino acids. Germline lookup yields CDR1 GTSNPN and CDR2 SVGIG (reference sequence). The CDR3 DNA reads as TGTGCCTGGACCTACGGAGGACCGTCAGACTATGGCTACACCTTC. This gives the protein CAWTYGGPSDYGYTF.

The table lists this clone with a few counts. V gene TRBV7-2 combines with J gene TRBJ1-2, with D maybe TRBD1 (5 bases). V was clipped by 1 base and J by 5 bases, with 11 bases between them. Germline V gene data show CDR1 as SGHTA and CDR2 as FQGNSA. The CDR3 totals 14 residues. The CDR3 bases are TGTGCCAGCAGCTTAGTTGGGGAGGGGTATGGCTACACCTTC. Encoded protein: CASSLVGEGYGYTF.

The V call is TRBV9, the J call TRBJ2-3; D is undetermined. With 4 bases removed from V and 4 bases from J, the gap between germline ends came to 13 bases. This CDR3 comprises 14 residues. Germline V gives CDR1 SGDLS, CDR2 YYNGEE. The CDR3 DNA follows: TGTGCCAGCAGCACTGCCCCATTTGCAGATACGCAGTATTTT. It yields the protein CASSTAPFADTQYF.

This clone was observed a few times. The chain carries TRBV12-5 and TRBJ2-5; tentatively, D is TRBD1 (6 bases). Trimming stripped 1 base from V and 3 bases from J, with 9 bases between. The germline gives CDR1 LGHNT, CDR2 FRNRAP. The CDR3 spans 14 residues. The CDR3 nucleotides read TGTGCTAGTGGTTTGGGAAACAGGGAAGAGACCCAGTACTTC. This translates into CASGLGNREETQYF.

This rearrangement joins TRBV7-9 to TRBJ2-3; D is unresolved. The CDR3 runs 12 residues. V was pared by 4 bases and J by 6 bases, with 8 bases between. In germline, CDR1 is SEHNR, CDR2 FQNEAQ (reference sequence). The CDR3 region has the DNA TGTGCCAGCAGCTATACGGAGGATACGCAGTATTTT. Residues: CASSYTEDTQYF. Looking up the rest from reference TRBV7-9 and TRBJ2-3 gives the full variable domain: DTGVSQNPRHKITKRGQNVTFRCDPISEHNRLYWYRQTLGQGPEFLTYFQNEAQLEKSRLLSDRFSAERPKGSFSTLEIQRTEQGDSAMYLCASSYTEDTQYFGPGTRLTVL.

The CDR3 is CASSVEYPAQGYGYTF. The DNA of the CDR3 is TGTGCCAGCAGCGTAGAATATCCGGCACAGGGTTATGGCTACACCTTC. The V gene is TRBV9, the J gene TRBJ1-2, with D perhaps matching TRBD1 (6 bases). Looked up from germline, CDR1 is SGDLS and CDR2 is YYNGEE. The CDR3 runs 16 residues. Trimming took off 0 bases at V and 5 bases at J, with 17 bases between the two ends.